A selection of T cell receptor beta chains follows, all from one sample in a study of blood T cell repertoires in COVID-19. Data came from immunoSEQ multiplex PCR; TCRdb stores just in-frame clones and leaves some out. The table lists approximately 85,000 clones, 85% of them singletons. Sequencing input: peripheral blood. The receptor set was obtained from a woman aged 70-85 years with active or convalescent COVID-19. The CDR3 runs from the conserved cysteine through the conserved F or W. Fields, in order: D gene, J gene, clone size, V gene, CDR3 protein, CDR3 DNA. A D gene is named only where the DNA matches it firmly. Size is omitted from some rows. Given values are once, few, many or a class for expanded clones.

D: TRBD1
J: TRBJ1-4
size: NA
V: TRBV5-1
CDR3: CASSRDRGSDEKLFF
DNA: TGCGCCAGCAGTAGGGACAGGGGGTCGGATGAAAAACTGTTTTTT

D: TRBD2
J: TRBJ2-7
size: NA
V: TRBV28
CDR3: CASSLWTITSGGYYEQYF
DNA: TGTGCCAGCAGTTTATGGACTATAACTAGCGGGGGATACTACGAGCAGTACTTC

D: NA
J: TRBJ1-3
size: NA
V: TRBV4-1
CDR3: CASSQDHPDSSGNTIYF
DNA: TGCGCCAGCAGCCAAGACCACCCTGACAGTTCTGGAAACACCATATATTTT

D: NA
J: TRBJ2-1
size: NA
V: TRBV5-4
CDR3: CASSLAGVIYEQFF
DNA: TGTGCCAGCAGCTTGGCAGGGGTTATCTATGAGCAGTTCTTC

D: TRBD1
J: TRBJ2-7
size: NA
V: TRBV28
CDR3: CATISDRAPYEQYF
DNA: TGTGCCACCATTTCGGACAGGGCCCCCTACGAGCAGTACTTC

D: TRBD1
J: TRBJ2-4
size: NA
V: TRBV6-1
CDR3: CASSEWGQGIDIQYF
DNA: TGTGCCAGCAGTGAATGGGGACAGGGGATCGACATTCAGTACTTC

D: NA
J: TRBJ2-1
size: NA
V: TRBV11-2
CDR3: CASSERDTYYNEQFF
DNA: TGTGCCAGCAGCGAAAGGGACACCTATTACAATGAGCAGTTCTTC

D: TRBD2
J: TRBJ2-2
size: NA
V: TRBV28
CDR3: CASSSSGGKTGELFF
DNA: TGTGCCAGCAGTTCCAGCGGGGGGAAAACCGGGGAGCTGTTTTTT

D: NA
J: TRBJ2-6
size: few
V: TRBV27
CDR3: CASSPDGRPGANVLTF
DNA: TGTGCCAGCAGCCCAGATGGGAGGCCTGGGGCCAACGTCCTGACTTTC

D: NA
J: TRBJ2-2
size: NA
V: TRBV11-2
CDR3: CASSPPGKVNTGELFF
DNA: TGTGCCAGCAGCCCACCAGGGAAGGTGAACACCGGGGAGCTGTTTTTT

D: TRBD1
J: TRBJ2-7
size: NA
V: TRBV10-3
CDR3: CAIRTTGTGGYEQYF
DNA: TGTGCCATCAGAACGACCGGGACAGGGGGATACGAGCAGTACTTC

D: TRBD2
J: TRBJ2-7
size: NA
V: TRBV3-1/TRBV3-2
CDR3: CASSPTSGARSSYEQYF
DNA: TGTGCCAGCAGCCCGACTAGCGGGGCCAGGAGCTCCTACGAGCAGTACTTC

D: NA
J: TRBJ2-6
size: NA
V: TRBV12-3/TRBV12-4
CDR3: CASRYAGANVLTF
DNA: TGTGCCAGCAGGTATGCTGGGGCCAACGTCCTGACTTTC

D: TRBD1
J: TRBJ2-3
size: NA
V: TRBV5-4
CDR3: CASSLDTTGATDTQYF
DNA: TGTGCCAGCAGTTTGGACACGACAGGGGCCACAGATACGCAGTATTTT

D: NA
J: TRBJ2-2
size: NA
V: TRBV18
CDR3: CASSPRVRGSDTGELFF
DNA: TGTGCCAGCTCACCACGCGTCAGGGGAAGCGACACCGGGGAGCTGTTTTTT

D: TRBD1
J: TRBJ2-3
size: once
V: TRBV6-5
CDR3: CASSYFTGQGGSRTYF
DNA: TGTGCCAGCAGTTACTTCACCGGACAGGGTGGTTCCAGGACGTATTTT

D: TRBD2
J: TRBJ2-5
size: NA
V: TRBV25-1
CDR3: CASRLAEETQYF
DNA: TGTGCCAGCAGACTAGCGGAAGAGACCCAGTACTTC

D: NA
J: TRBJ1-3
size: few
V: TRBV14
CDR3: CASSRGVLSSGNTIYF
DNA: TGTGCCAGCAGCCGAGGTGTTCTGAGCTCTGGAAACACCATATATTTT

D: TRBD2
J: TRBJ2-7
size: NA
V: TRBV7-8
CDR3: CASSLYPSGTYEQYF
DNA: TGTGCCAGCAGCTTATACCCTAGCGGAACCTACGAGCAGTACTTC

D: NA
J: TRBJ1-2
size: NA
V: TRBV2
CDR3: CASTVQGRTYGYTF
DNA: TGTGCCAGCACCGTACAGGGAAGGACTTATGGCTACACCTTC

D: TRBD2
J: TRBJ2-3
size: few
V: TRBV5-1
CDR3: CASSWSGAGGFTDTQYF
DNA: TGCGCCAGCAGCTGGAGCGGAGCGGGGGGGTTCACAGATACGCAGTATTTT

D: NA
J: TRBJ2-1
size: NA
V: TRBV9
CDR3: CASSTRGPSYNEQFF
DNA: TGTGCCAGCAGCACACGAGGGCCCTCCTACAATGAGCAGTTCTTC

D: NA
J: TRBJ2-7
size: NA
V: TRBV6-5
CDR3: CASSTHYEQYF
DNA: TGTGCCAGCAGTACACACTACGAGCAGTACTTC

D: NA
J: TRBJ1-1
size: NA
V: TRBV7-2
CDR3: CASSLQSQGTEAFF
DNA: TGTGCCAGCAGCTTACAGTCCCAGGGCACTGAAGCTTTCTTT

D: NA
J: TRBJ2-7
size: NA
V: TRBV5-1
CDR3: CASRKFSELGYEQYF
DNA: TGCGCCAGCAGAAAGTTTTCAGAGCTCGGGTACGAGCAGTACTTC

D: NA
J: TRBJ1-1
size: NA
V: TRBV2
CDR3: CADRNSLNTEAFF
DNA: TGTGCTGACCGAAACAGCCTGAACACTGAAGCTTTCTTT

D: TRBD1
J: TRBJ1-2
size: NA
V: TRBV6-5
CDR3: CASRQGWENYGYTF
DNA: TGTGCCAGCAGACAGGGGTGGGAGAACTATGGCTACACCTTC

D: NA
J: TRBJ2-7
size: NA
V: TRBV2
CDR3: CASSPRGSPSDEQYF
DNA: TGTGCCAGCAGTCCCCGAGGGTCGCCAAGTGACGAGCAGTACTTC

D: TRBD1
J: TRBJ1-2
size: once
V: TRBV19
CDR3: CASSVQGSNYGYTF
DNA: TGTGCCAGTAGCGTACAGGGGTCTAACTATGGCTACACCTTC

D: NA
J: TRBJ1-1
size: NA
V: TRBV18
CDR3: CASLQDRTAEAFF
DNA: TGTGCCAGCTTACAAGACCGGACAGCTGAAGCTTTCTTT

D: TRBD1
J: TRBJ2-7
size: NA
V: TRBV3-1/TRBV3-2
CDR3: CASRDAGGSEQYF
DNA: TGTGCCAGCAGAGACGCAGGGGGCTCCGAGCAGTACTTC

D: NA
J: TRBJ1-5
size: once
V: TRBV28
CDR3: CASTIEALSQPQHF
DNA: TGTGCCAGCACGATCGAGGCACTATCTCAGCCCCAGCATTTT

D: NA
J: TRBJ2-3
size: NA
V: TRBV19
CDR3: CASSSTRNSDTQYF
DNA: TGTGCCAGTAGTTCTACTAGAAATTCGGATACGCAGTATTTT

D: TRBD1
J: TRBJ2-7
size: NA
V: TRBV5-1
CDR3: CASSRGTGGNEQYF
DNA: TGCGCCAGCAGCAGGGGGACAGGGGGGAACGAGCAGTACTTC

D: NA
J: TRBJ1-2
size: few
V: TRBV18
CDR3: CASSPGAGPSPSGYTF
DNA: TGTGCCAGCTCACCTGGGGCAGGGCCATCCCCCAGTGGCTACACCTTC

D: NA
J: TRBJ2-2
size: NA
V: TRBV11-2
CDR3: CASSLERQRWLFF
DNA: TGTGCCAGCAGCTTAGAGCGTCAGCGTTGGCTGTTTTTT

D: NA
J: TRBJ1-4
size: NA
V: TRBV18
CDR3: CASSTYRKNVTNEKLFF
DNA: TGTGCCAGCTCAACCTACAGAAAGAATGTGACTAATGAAAAACTGTTTTTT

D: TRBD1
J: TRBJ2-2
size: once
V: TRBV5-1
CDR3: CASSLEGGDSTGELFF
DNA: TGCGCCAGCAGCTTGGAAGGGGGCGACTCCACCGGGGAGCTGTTTTTT

D: TRBD1
J: TRBJ1-6
size: NA
V: TRBV9
CDR3: CASSAPGQGDSPLHF
DNA: TGTGCCAGCAGCGCCCCGGGACAGGGAGATTCACCCCTCCACTTT

D: NA
J: TRBJ1-5
size: few
V: TRBV6-2/TRBV6-3
CDR3: CASSYSGGDQPQHF
DNA: TGTGCCAGCAGTTACTCGGGAGGGGATCAGCCCCAGCATTTT

D: NA
J: TRBJ2-2
size: NA
V: TRBV5-4
CDR3: CASTQDLSGTGELFF
DNA: TGTGCCAGCACCCAGGACCTGAGCGGGACCGGGGAGCTGTTTTTT

D: NA
J: TRBJ1-5
size: NA
V: TRBV27
CDR3: CASSPGKGSGQPQHF
DNA: TGTGCCAGCAGTCCCGGAAAGGGGTCGGGTCAGCCCCAGCATTTT

D: TRBD1
J: TRBJ2-1
size: NA
V: TRBV11-2
CDR3: CASSHGTGSYNEQFF
DNA: TGTGCCAGCAGCCACGGGACAGGCTCCTACAATGAGCAGTTCTTC

D: NA
J: TRBJ1-1
size: NA
V: TRBV29-1
CDR3: CSVVISRRAEAFF
DNA: TGCAGCGTTGTGATTTCGCGGAGGGCTGAAGCTTTCTTT

D: TRBD1
J: TRBJ1-2
size: NA
V: TRBV4-1
CDR3: CASSQEVTGTGYGYTF
DNA: TGCGCCAGCAGCCAAGAGGTCACCGGGACAGGTTATGGCTACACCTTC

D: NA
J: TRBJ2-2
size: NA
V: TRBV6-5
CDR3: CASSFGRGTGELFF
DNA: TGTGCCAGCAGTTTCGGACGGGGGACCGGGGAGCTGTTTTTT

D: NA
J: TRBJ2-7
size: NA
V: TRBV7-9
CDR3: CASSLADTEQYF
DNA: TGTGCCAGCAGCTTGGCGGACACCGAGCAGTACTTC

D: NA
J: TRBJ2-3
size: few
V: TRBV11-2
CDR3: CASSPHTDTQYF
DNA: TGTGCCAGCAGCCCCCACACAGATACGCAGTATTTT

D: NA
J: TRBJ1-5
size: NA
V: TRBV12-3/TRBV12-4
CDR3: CASSSRADQPQHF
DNA: TGTGCCAGCAGTTCCAGGGCGGATCAGCCCCAGCATTTT

D: NA
J: TRBJ2-2
size: NA
V: TRBV19
CDR3: CASSTPTSTGELFF
DNA: TGTGCCAGTAGTACGCCAACTAGCACCGGGGAGCTGTTTTTT

D: TRBD1
J: TRBJ2-5
size: NA
V: TRBV7-2
CDR3: CASSLSWDRGKAKTQYF
DNA: TGTGCCAGCAGCTTAAGTTGGGACAGGGGGAAAGCAAAGACCCAGTACTTC